This is a list of T cell receptor beta chains from one sample in a study of CD8 T cells in ankylosing spondylitis. MiXCR was run by TCRdb on the 5' RACE reads, yielding one entry per CDR3 protein. There are more than 150,000 distinct CDR3 sequences in the sample; 11% occur only once, and around 29% lies in the top ten. The sample was blood, either unsorted or a sorted T cell fraction (not recorded which). The source is a male donor with ankylosing spondylitis or in good health (not recorded which). The CDR3 runs from the conserved cysteine through the conserved F or W. A D gene is named only where the DNA matches it firmly. Only some rows state a clone size, as once, few, many or a class for expanded clones.

TRBD1	TRBV12-3/TRBV12-4	16	TRBJ2-3	many	CASSYPEGQGPDTQYF	TGTGCCAGCAGCTACCCGGAGGGACAGGGACCAGATACGCAGTATTTT
TRBD2	TRBV11-2	16	TRBJ2-2	NA	CASIPTRASGAGELFF	TGTGCCAGCATCCCTACCAGGGCTAGCGGGGCCGGGGAGCTGTTTTTT
NA	TRBV7-9	17	TRBJ1-1	few	CASSLGGFSTRNTEAFF	TGTGCCAGCAGCTTAGGGGGTTTTTCAACCCGGAACACTGAAGCTTTCTTT
NA	TRBV9	16	TRBJ2-2	few	CASSVGGNSNTGELFF	TGTGCCAGCAGCGTAGGTGGGAATTCTAACACCGGGGAGCTGTTTTTT
TRBD1	TRBV15	14	TRBJ1-2	many	CATSREGQRYGYTF	TGTGCCACCAGCAGAGAGGGACAGCGATATGGCTACACCTTC
NA	TRBV6-6	13	TRBJ2-5	few	CASSYGLAETQYF	TGTGCCAGCAGTTACGGACTTGCGGAGACCCAGTACTTC
NA	TRBV18	15	TRBJ1-1	NA	CASSPSYGFGTEAFF	TGTGCCAGCTCACCATCCTATGGGTTCGGCACTGAAGCTTTCTTT
TRBD2	TRBV5-1	16	TRBJ2-3	many	CASSLGIAGGTDTQYF	TGCGCCAGCAGCTTGGGAATAGCGGGGGGCACAGATACGCAGTATTTT
TRBD2	TRBV7-7	15	TRBJ2-2	few	CASSRGLADTGELFF	TGTGCCAGCAGCCGTGGACTAGCTGATACCGGGGAGCTGTTTTTT
TRBD2	TRBV20-1	15	TRBJ2-5	many	CSAQRGGVTQETQYF	TGCAGTGCTCAGCGGGGGGGCGTTACACAAGAGACCCAGTACTTC
NA	TRBV7-6	14	TRBJ2-3	many	CASSLAGDTDTQYF	TGTGCCAGCAGCTTAGCGGGGGACACAGATACGCAGTATTTT
NA	TRBV7-2	15	TRBJ1-4	many	CASSSAWATNEKLFF	TGTGCCAGCAGCTCTGCTTGGGCAACTAATGAAAAACTGTTTTTT
NA	TRBV12-3/TRBV12-4	14	TRBJ1-5	many	CASSQTGFNQPQHF	TGTGCCAGCAGCCAGACAGGATTCAATCAGCCCCAGCATTTT
NA	TRBV23-1	18	TRBJ1-1	NA	CASSQSRGTPILNTEAFF	TGCGCCAGCAGTCAATCCCGGGGGACACCAATCTTGAACACTGAAGCTTTCTTT
NA	TRBV7-7	15	TRBJ2-3	NA	CASSANLGAADTQYF	TGTGCCAGCAGCGCTAACTTAGGGGCGGCAGATACGCAGTATTTT
TRBD2	TRBV3-1	17	TRBJ2-1	many	CASSQDLPLAGAAEQFF	TGTGCCAGCAGCCAAGATCTACCACTAGCGGGAGCGGCTGAGCAGTTCTTC
NA	TRBV4-1	14	TRBJ1-5	many	CASSQGQRNQPQHF	TGCGCCAGCAGCCAAGGACAGCGCAATCAGCCCCAGCATTTT
NA	TRBV12-3/TRBV12-4	14	TRBJ1-1	many	CASSLVGANTEAFF	TGTGCCAGCAGTTTGGTCGGGGCGAACACTGAAGCTTTCTTT
TRBD2	TRBV9	17	TRBJ2-5	many	CASSVDPSGGISETQYF	TGTGCCAGCAGCGTAGATCCTAGCGGGGGGATTAGTGAGACCCAGTACTTC
NA	TRBV11-2	16	TRBJ1-4	many	CASSLESARRGEKLFF	TGTGCCAGCAGCTTAGAAAGTGCGAGGAGGGGGGAAAAACTGTTTTTT
TRBD1	TRBV11-3	17	TRBJ1-4	NA	CASSPTGGQQANEKLFF	TGTGCCAGCAGCCCGACAGGGGGGCAGCAGGCTAATGAAAAACTGTTTTTT
TRBD1	TRBV11-2	14	TRBJ1-1	many	CASSLSTGATEAFF	TGTGCCAGCAGCTTATCGACAGGGGCCACTGAAGCTTTCTTT
TRBD2	TRBV19	14	TRBJ2-1	NA	CASSSPGLVYEQFF	TGTGCCAGTAGTTCTCCGGGACTAGTTTATGAGCAGTTCTTC
TRBD2	TRBV4-2	20	TRBJ2-7	NA	CASSPDLTSGGVGSPYEQYF	TGTGCCAGCAGCCCGGATCTGACTAGCGGGGGTGTAGGCAGCCCCTACGAGCAGTACTTC
TRBD2	TRBV20-1	15	TRBJ2-7	NA	CSARVPSGGNYEQYF	TGCAGTGCTAGAGTGCCTAGCGGGGGAAACTACGAGCAGTACTTC
NA	TRBV12-3/TRBV12-4	17	TRBJ2-7	many	CASSLYSTGTFSYEQYF	TGTGCCAGCAGTCTCTATTCAACGGGGACCTTCTCCTACGAGCAGTACTTC
TRBD1	TRBV7-9	14	TRBJ1-2	NA	CASTRDRTVDGYTF	TGTGCCAGCACCCGGGACAGGACGGTGGATGGCTACACCTTC
TRBD1	TRBV10-3	15	TRBJ2-2	many	CAISRDRFDTGELFF	TGTGCCATCAGCCGGGACAGGTTTGACACCGGGGAGCTGTTTTTT
TRBD2	TRBV9	13	TRBJ2-1	many	CASSVAMTSFQFF	TGTGCCAGCAGCGTAGCGATGACTAGCTTTCAGTTCTTC
NA	TRBV7-9	15	TRBJ2-3	NA	CASSPGTTELDTQYF	TGTGCCAGCAGCCCTGGAACGACAGAGCTGGATACGCAGTATTTT
TRBD2	TRBV11-2	17	TRBJ2-7	many	CASSLDQTSGQSYEQYF	TGTGCCAGCAGCTTAGATCAAACTAGCGGGCAATCCTACGAGCAGTACTTC
NA	TRBV30	16	TRBJ2-1	many	CAWSGLSGGTRNEQFF	TGTGCCTGGAGTGGACTATCCGGTGGAACTCGCAATGAGCAGTTCTTC
NA	TRBV6-2/TRBV6-3	12	TRBJ2-1	many	CASSKTVNEQFF	TGTGCCAGCAGCAAGACAGTCAATGAGCAGTTCTTC
NA	TRBV12-3/TRBV12-4	14	TRBJ1-1	many	CASKIQGAYTEAFF	TGTGCCAGCAAAATCCAAGGGGCTTACACTGAAGCTTTCTTT
NA	TRBV12-1	10	TRBJ1-1	many	CASPVAGAFF	TGTGCCAGCCCCGTGGCCGGGGCTTTCTTT
NA	TRBV5-1	13	TRBJ2-5	many	CASTLNPRETQYF	TGCGCCAGCACCTTGAATCCAAGGGAGACCCAGTACTTC
NA	TRBV20-1	13	TRBJ2-7	many	CSARGGYTYEQYF	TGCAGTGCTAGAGGGGGTTATACCTACGAGCAGTACTTC
TRBD1	TRBV20-1	18	TRBJ1-5	few	CSVEEAGQGRYSNQPQHF	TGCAGTGTCGAGGAAGCGGGACAGGGAAGATATAGCAATCAGCCCCAGCATTTT
NA	TRBV7-2	15	TRBJ1-5	few	CASSPPGPGIQPQHF	TGTGCCAGCAGCCCACCAGGTCCAGGGATTCAGCCCCAGCATTTT
NA	TRBV7-9	15	TRBJ2-3	NA	CASSFGTGITDTQYF	TGTGCCAGCAGCTTTGGGACCGGGATCACAGATACGCAGTATTTT
NA	TRBV10-3	14	TRBJ2-2	many	CAINFDGTTGELFF	TGTGCCATCAACTTCGACGGTACGACCGGGGAGCTGTTTTTT
NA	TRBV9	12	TRBJ2-1	many	CASSVAYNEQFF	TGTGCCAGCAGCGTAGCCTACAATGAGCAGTTCTTC
TRBD1	TRBV11-2	17	TRBJ2-7	few	CASSLDAADRGAYEQYF	TGTGCCAGCAGCTTAGACGCCGCTGACAGGGGAGCCTACGAGCAGTACTTC
NA	TRBV28	16	TRBJ2-3	many	CASGSLASLSTDTQYF	TGTGCCAGCGGATCCCTAGCGTCCTTAAGCACAGATACGCAGTATTTT
TRBD1	TRBV29-1	12	TRBJ2-3	many	CSVEGTGTNQYF	TGCAGCGTTGAAGGGACAGGGACAAATCAGTATTTT
NA	TRBV12-3/TRBV12-4	15	TRBJ2-3	many	CASSFSWRSTDTQYF	TGTGCCAGCAGTTTTAGTTGGCGTAGCACAGATACGCAGTATTTT
TRBD1	TRBV4-3	16	TRBJ1-6	NA	CASSQDETGGNSPLHF	TGCGCCAGCAGCCAAGACGAGACAGGGGGAAATTCACCCCTCCACTTT
NA	TRBV18	15	TRBJ1-1	NA	CASSTTKDTGTEAFF	TGTGCCAGCTCTACCACCAAGGACACGGGAACTGAAGCTTTCTTT
TRBD1	TRBV10-3	18	TRBJ2-2	many	CAISEPLQGASGIGELFF	TGTGCCATCAGTGAGCCCTTACAGGGGGCCTCCGGAATCGGGGAGCTGTTTTTT
NA	TRBV7-8	16	TRBJ1-5	many	CASSSQTIFSNQPQHF	TGTGCCAGCAGCTCTCAGACCATTTTTAGCAATCAGCCCCAGCATTTT
NA	TRBV6-2/TRBV6-3	16	TRBJ1-1	few	CASRSPLGRELAEAFF	TGTGCCAGCAGATCGCCTTTGGGCAGGGAGTTGGCTGAAGCTTTCTTT
NA	TRBV7-2	13	TRBJ2-7	few	CASSLATKNEQYF	TGTGCCAGCAGCTTAGCGACTAAAAACGAGCAGTACTTC
TRBD2	TRBV29-1	13	TRBJ2-1	few	CSVETSGSNEQFF	TGCAGCGTTGAAACTAGCGGGAGTAATGAGCAGTTCTTC